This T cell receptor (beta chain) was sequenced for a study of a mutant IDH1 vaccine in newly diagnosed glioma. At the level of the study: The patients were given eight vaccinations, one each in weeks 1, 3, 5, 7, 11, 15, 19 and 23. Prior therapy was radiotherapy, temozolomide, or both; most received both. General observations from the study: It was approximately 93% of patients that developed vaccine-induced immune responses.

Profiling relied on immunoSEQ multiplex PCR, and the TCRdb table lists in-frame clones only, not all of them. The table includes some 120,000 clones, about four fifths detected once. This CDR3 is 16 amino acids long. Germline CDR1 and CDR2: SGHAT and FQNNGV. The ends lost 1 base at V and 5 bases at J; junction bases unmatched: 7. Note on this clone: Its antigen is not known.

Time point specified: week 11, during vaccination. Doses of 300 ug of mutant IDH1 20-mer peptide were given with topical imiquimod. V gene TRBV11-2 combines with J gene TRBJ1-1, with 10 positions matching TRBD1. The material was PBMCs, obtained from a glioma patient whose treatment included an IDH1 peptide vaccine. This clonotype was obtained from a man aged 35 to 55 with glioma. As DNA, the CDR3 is TGTGCCAGCAGCTTAGTCCCGGACAGGGGGGGGACTGAAGCTTTCTTT. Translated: CASSLVPDRGGTEAFF.